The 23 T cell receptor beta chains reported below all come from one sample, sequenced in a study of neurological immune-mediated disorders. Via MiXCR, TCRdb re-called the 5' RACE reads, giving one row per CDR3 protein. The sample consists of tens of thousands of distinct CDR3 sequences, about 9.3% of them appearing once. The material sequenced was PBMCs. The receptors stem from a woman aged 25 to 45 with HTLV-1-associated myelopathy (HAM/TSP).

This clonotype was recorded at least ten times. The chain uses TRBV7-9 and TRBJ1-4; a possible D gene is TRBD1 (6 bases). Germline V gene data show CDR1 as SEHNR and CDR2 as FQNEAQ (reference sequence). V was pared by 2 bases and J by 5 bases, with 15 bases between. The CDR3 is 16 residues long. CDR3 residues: CASSLTGRGTNEKLFF. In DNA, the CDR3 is TGTGCCAGCAGCTTAACCGGGCGGGGGACAAATGAAAAACTGTTTTTT.

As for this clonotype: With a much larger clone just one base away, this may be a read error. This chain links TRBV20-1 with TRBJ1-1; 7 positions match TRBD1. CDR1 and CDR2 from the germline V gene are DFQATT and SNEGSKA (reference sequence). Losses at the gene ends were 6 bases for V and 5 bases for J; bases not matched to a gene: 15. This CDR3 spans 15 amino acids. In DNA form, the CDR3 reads TGCAGTGCGCGGACAGGTTCACTGAAGGAGACTGAAGCTTTCTTT. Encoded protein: CSARTGSLKETEAFF.

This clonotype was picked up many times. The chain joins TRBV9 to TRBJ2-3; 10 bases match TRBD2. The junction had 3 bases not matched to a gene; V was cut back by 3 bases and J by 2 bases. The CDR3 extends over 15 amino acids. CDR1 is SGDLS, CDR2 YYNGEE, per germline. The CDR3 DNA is TGTGCCAGCAGCGCTAGCGGGGGAGTCACAGATACGCAGTATTTT. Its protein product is CASSASGGVTDTQYF.

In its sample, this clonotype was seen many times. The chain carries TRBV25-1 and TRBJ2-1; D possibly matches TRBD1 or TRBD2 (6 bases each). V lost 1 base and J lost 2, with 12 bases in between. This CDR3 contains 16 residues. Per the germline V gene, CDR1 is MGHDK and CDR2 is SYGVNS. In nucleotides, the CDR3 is TGTGCCAGCAGTGAATCTCGGGGGCAAACCTACAATGAGCAGTTCTTC. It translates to CASSESRGQTYNEQFF.

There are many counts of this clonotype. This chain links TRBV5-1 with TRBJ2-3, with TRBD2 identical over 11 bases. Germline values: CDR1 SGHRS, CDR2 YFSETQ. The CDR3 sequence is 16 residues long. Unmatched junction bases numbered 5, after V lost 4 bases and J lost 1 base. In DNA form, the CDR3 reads TGCGCCAGCAGCCAACAGACTAGCGGGGGCACAGATACGCAGTATTTT. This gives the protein CASSQQTSGGTDTQYF.

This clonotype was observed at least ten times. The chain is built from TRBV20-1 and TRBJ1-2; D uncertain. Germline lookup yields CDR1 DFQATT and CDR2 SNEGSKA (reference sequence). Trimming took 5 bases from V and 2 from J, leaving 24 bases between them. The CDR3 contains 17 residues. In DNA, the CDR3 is TGCAGTGCTCGACCCCAACCCCTGGGTGGTGAGAACTATGGCTACACCTTC. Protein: CSARPQPLGGENYGYTF.

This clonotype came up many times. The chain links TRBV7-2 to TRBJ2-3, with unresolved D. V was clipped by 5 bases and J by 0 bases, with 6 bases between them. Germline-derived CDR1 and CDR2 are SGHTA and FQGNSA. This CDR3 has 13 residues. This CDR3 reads CASSGPSTDTQYF. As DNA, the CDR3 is TGTGCCAGCAGCGGGCCTAGCACAGATACGCAGTATTTT.

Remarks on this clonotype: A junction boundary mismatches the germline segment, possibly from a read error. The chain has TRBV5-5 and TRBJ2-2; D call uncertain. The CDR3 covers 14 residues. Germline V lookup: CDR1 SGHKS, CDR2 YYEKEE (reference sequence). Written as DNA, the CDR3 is TGTGCCAGCAGTTACGACTGGCACACCGGTGAGCTGTTTTTT. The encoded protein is CASSYDWHTGELFF.

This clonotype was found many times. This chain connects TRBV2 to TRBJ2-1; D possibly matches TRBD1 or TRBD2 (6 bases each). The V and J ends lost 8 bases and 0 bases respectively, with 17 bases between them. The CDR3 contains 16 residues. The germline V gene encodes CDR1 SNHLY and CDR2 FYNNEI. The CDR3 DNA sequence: TGTGCCAGCCGACCGGGGGCGGCTTACTCCTACAATGAGCAGTTCTTC. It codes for CASRPGAAYSYNEQFF.

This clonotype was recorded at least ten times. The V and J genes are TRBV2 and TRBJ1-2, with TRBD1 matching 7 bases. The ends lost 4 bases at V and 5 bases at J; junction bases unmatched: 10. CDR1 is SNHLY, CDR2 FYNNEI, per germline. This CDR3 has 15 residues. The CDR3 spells CASSGGQARPYGYTF. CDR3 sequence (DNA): TGTGCCAGCAGTGGCGGACAGGCCCGACCTTATGGCTACACCTTC.

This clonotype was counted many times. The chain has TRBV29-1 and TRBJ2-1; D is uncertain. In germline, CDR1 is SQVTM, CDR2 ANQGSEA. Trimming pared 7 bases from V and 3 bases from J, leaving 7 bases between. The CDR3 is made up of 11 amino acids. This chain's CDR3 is CSGTVYNEQFF. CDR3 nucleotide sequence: TGCAGCGGCACAGTCTACAATGAGCAGTTCTTC.

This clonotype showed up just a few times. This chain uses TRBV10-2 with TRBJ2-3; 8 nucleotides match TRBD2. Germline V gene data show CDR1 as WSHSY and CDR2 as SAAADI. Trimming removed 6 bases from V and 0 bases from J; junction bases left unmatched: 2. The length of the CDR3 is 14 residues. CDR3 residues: CASRQRGSTDTQYF. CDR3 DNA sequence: TGCGCCAGCAGACAGCGGGGGAGCACAGATACGCAGTATTTT.

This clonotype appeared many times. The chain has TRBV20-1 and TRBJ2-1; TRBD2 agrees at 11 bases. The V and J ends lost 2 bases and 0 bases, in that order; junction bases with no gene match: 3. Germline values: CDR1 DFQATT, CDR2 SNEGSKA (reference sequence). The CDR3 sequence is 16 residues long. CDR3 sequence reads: CSARLAGGSSYNEQFF. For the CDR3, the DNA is TGCAGTGCTAGACTAGCGGGGGGAAGCTCCTACAATGAGCAGTTCTTC.

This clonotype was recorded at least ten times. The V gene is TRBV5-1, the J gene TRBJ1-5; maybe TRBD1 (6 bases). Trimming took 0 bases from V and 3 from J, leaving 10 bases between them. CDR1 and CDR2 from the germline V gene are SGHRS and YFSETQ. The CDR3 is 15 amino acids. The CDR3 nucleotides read TGCGCCAGCAGCTTGGCCGGGGGGCACAATCAGCCCCAGCATTTT. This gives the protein CASSLAGGHNQPQHF.

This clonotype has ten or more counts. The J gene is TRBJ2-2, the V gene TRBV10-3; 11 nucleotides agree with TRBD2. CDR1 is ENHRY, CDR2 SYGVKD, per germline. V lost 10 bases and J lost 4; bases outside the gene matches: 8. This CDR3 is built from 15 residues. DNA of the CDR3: TGTGCCACCCGGGGGACTAGCGGAATCACCGGGGAGCTGTTTTTT. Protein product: CATRGTSGITGELFF.

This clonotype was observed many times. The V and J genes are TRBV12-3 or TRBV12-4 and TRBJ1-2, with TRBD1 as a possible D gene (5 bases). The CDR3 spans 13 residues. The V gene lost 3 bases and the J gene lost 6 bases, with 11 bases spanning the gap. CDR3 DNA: TGTGCCAGCAGTTTGTGGGGCCCGGATGGCTACACCTTC. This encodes CASSLWGPDGYTF.

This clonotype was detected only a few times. As DNA, the CDR3 is TGTGCCAGCAGCTTAGTAGAGGTCAGGCTAGCGGGGTCTCTAACCCGTGGGCAGTTCTTC. This translates into CASSLVEVRLAGSLTRGQFF. The J gene is TRBJ2-1, the V gene TRBV7-2; 9 bases align to TRBD2. The CDR3 spans 20 residues. J lost 12 bases, V lost 1 base, and 25 bases had no gene match. From germline, CDR1 is SGHTA and CDR2 FQGNSA.

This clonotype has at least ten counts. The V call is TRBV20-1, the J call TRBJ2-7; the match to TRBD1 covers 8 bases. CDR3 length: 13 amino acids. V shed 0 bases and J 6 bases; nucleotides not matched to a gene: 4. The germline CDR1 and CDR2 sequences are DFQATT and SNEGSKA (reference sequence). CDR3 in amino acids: CSARETGVGEQYF. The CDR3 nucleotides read TGCAGTGCTAGAGAGACAGGGGTCGGCGAGCAGTACTTC.

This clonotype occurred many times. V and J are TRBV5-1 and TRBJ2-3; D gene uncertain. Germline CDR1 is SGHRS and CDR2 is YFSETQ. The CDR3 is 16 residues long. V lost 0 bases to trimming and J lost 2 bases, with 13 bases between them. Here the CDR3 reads CASSLGGTINTDTQYF. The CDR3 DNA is TGCGCCAGCAGCTTGGGCGGCACGATAAACACAGATACGCAGTATTTT.

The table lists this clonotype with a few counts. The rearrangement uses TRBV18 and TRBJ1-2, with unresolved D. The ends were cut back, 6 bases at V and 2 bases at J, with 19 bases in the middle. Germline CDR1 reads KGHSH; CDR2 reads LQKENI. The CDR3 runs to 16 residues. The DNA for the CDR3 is TGTGCCAGCTCCCAGTCCCGGGCGAGAGGAAACTATGGCTACACCTTC. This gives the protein CASSQSRARGNYGYTF.

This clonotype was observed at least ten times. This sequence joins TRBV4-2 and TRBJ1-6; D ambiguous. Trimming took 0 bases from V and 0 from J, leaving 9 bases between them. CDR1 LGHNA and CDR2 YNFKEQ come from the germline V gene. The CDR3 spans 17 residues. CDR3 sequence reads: CASSQEPESSYNSPLHF. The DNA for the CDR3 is TGTGCCAGCAGCCAAGAGCCAGAAAGCTCCTATAATTCACCCCTCCACTTT.

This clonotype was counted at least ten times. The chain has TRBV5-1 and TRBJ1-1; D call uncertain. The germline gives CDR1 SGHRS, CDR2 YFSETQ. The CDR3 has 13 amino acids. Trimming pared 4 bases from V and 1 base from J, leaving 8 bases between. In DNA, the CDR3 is TGCGCCAGCAGCCCTCAGCAGAACACTGAAGCTTTCTTT. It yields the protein CASSPQQNTEAFF.

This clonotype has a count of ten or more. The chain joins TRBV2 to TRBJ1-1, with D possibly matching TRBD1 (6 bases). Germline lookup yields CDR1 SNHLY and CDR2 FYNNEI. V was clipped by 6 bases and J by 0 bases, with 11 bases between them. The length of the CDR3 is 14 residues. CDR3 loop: CASRTDRLNTEAFF. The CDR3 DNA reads TGTGCCAGCAGGACCGACAGGTTGAACACTGAAGCTTTCTTT.